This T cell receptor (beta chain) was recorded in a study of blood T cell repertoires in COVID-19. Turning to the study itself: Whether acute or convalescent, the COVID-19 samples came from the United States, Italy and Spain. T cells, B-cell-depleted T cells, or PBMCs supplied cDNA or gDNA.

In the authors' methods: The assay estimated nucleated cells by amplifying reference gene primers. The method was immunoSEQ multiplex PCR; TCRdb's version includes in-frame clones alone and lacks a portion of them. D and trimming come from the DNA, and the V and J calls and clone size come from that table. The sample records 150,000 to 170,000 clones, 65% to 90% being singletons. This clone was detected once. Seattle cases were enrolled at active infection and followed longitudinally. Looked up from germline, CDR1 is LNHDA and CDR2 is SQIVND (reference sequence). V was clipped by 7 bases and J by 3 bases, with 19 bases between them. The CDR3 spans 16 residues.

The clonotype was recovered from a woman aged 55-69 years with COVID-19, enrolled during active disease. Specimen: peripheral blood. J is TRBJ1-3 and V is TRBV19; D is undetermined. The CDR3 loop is CASNGGGMRVGNTIYF. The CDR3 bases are TGTGCCAGTAACGGCGGAGGAATGCGTGTTGGAAACACCATATATTTT.